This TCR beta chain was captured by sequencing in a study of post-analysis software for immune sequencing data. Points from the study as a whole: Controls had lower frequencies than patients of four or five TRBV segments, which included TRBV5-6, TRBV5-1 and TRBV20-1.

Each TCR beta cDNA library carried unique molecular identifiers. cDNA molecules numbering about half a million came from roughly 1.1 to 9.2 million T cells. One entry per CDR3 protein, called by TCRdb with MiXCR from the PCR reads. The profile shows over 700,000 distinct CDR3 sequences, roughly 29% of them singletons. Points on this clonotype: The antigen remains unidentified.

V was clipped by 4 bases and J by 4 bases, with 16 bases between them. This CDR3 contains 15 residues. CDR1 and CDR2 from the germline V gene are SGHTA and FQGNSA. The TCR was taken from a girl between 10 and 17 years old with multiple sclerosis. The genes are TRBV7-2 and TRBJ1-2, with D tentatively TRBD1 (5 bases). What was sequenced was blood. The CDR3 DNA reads TGTGCCAGCAGCTCGGGGGAGGCGCCGGGCTATGGCTACACCTTC. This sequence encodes CASSSGEAPGYGYTF.